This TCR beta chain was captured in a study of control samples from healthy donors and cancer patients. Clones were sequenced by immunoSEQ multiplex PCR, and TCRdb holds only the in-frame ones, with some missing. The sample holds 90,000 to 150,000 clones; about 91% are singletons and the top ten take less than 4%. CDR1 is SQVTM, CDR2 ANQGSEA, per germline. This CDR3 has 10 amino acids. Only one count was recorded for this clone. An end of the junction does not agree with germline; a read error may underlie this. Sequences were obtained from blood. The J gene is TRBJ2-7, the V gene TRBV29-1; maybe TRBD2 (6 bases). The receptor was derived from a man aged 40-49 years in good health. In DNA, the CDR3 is TGCAGCGTTGAAGACACTCGGGGGTGTTTC. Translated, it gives CSVEDTRGCF.